The 5 T cell receptor beta chains given below trace back to one sample, sequenced in a study of radiotherapy plus CTLA-4 blockade in lung cancer. Assay: immunoSEQ multiplex PCR; the TCRdb copy retains only in-frame clones and omits some. Among approximately 35,000 clones listed, roughly 85% were seen once. The starting material was peripheral blood, obtained from a patient treated with radiotherapy plus ipilimumab. The receptors originated from a human donor with non-small cell lung cancer who had stable disease on radiotherapy plus ipilimumab.

There are a few counts of this clone. The rearrangement links TRBV13 to TRBJ2-7; 7 bases align to TRBD1. Germline CDR1 PRHDT, CDR2 FYEKMQ (reference sequence). The V and J ends lost 0 bases and 4 bases, in that order; junction bases with no gene match: 12. This CDR3 is built from 17 residues. As DNA, the CDR3 is TGTGCCAGCAGCTTAGGTAATGTTGGGACAGCATGGTACGAGCAGTACTTC. This codes for CASSLGNVGTAWYEQYF.

The J gene is TRBJ2-2, the V gene TRBV15; TRBD2 matches 7 bases. The CDR3 has 14 amino acids. Losses at the gene ends were 8 bases for V and 0 bases for J; bases not matched to a gene: 3. The germline V gene has CDR1 LNHNV and CDR2 YYDKDF (reference sequence). The chain's CDR3 is CATPGGSNTGELFF. In DNA form, the CDR3 reads TGTGCCACCCCCGGGGGGTCGAACACCGGGGAGCTGTTTTTT.

This chain uses TRBV28 with TRBJ2-3; 8 bases map to TRBD2. CDR1 is MDHEN and CDR2 is SYDVKM in the germline V gene. V was clipped by 6 bases and J by 1 base; unmatched bases: 3. The CDR3 is made up of 14 amino acids. CDR3: CASRLAEGTDTQYF. CDR3 in DNA: TGTGCCAGCAGACTAGCGGAGGGCACAGATACGCAGTATTTT.

V and J are TRBV5-1 and TRBJ2-2; tentative D call: TRBD1 (5 bases). The CDR3 runs to 16 residues. V lost 4 bases and J lost 1, with 14 bases in between. CDR1 SGHRS and CDR2 YFSETQ come from the germline V gene. The CDR3 DNA follows: TGCGCCAGCAGCCAGATAGGGGCCCTGAACACCGGGGAGCTGTTTTTT. Translated, it gives CASSQIGALNTGELFF.

CDR3 sequence reads: CASSEMGPYNEQFF. The CDR3 DNA sequence: TGTGCCAGCAGCGAGATGGGGCCATACAATGAGCAGTTCTTC. The chain carries TRBV27 and TRBJ2-1; D is possibly TRBD1 (5 bases). CDR3 length equals 14 residues. Germline CDR1 is MNHEY and CDR2 is SMNVEV (reference sequence). V shed 6 bases and J shed 4 bases, with 13 bases lying between them.